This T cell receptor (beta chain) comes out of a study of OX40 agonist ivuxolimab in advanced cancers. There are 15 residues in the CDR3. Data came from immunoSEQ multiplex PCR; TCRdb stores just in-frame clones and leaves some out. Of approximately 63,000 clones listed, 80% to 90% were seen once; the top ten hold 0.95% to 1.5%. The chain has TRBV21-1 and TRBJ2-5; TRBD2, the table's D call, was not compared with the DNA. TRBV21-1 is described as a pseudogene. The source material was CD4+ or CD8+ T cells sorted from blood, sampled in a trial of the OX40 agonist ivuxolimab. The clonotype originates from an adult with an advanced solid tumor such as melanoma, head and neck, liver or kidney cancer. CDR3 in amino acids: CASSRVGREGETQYF. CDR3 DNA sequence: TGTGCCAGCAGCCGAGTGGGCAGGGAGGGAGAGACCCAGTACTTC.